This T cell receptor beta chain was found in a study of vaccination and CD4 T cells after COVID-19. Treatment specified: roughly 10-day PBMC culture with coronavirus spike peptide pools or control peptides (ViraFEST assay). CD4+ T lymphocytes from the unexposed donor were collected before the COVID-19 pandemic (2011-2018). The Oncomine TCR Beta short-read assay was what sequenced the DNA obtained from cultured CD4+ T cells. The source of extracted genomic DNA was cultured CD4+ T cells. TCRdb processed the PCR reads anew with MiXCR; each CDR3 protein has one entry. The table has approximately 9,500 distinct CDR3 sequences, 48% seen once. In its sample, this clonotype was seen a few times. The antigen remains undetermined. This sequence was found in a human donor in good health. Sequenced sample: CD4+ T cells from blood, cultured in vitro.

CDR3 sequence: CASIWTSGGSGTQYF. The CDR3 nucleotides read TGTGCCAGCATTTGGACTAGCGGGGGTTCGGGGACCCAGTACTTC. The chain recombines TRBV2 with TRBJ2-5, with 13 bases fitting TRBD2. Germline V gene data show CDR1 as SNHLY and CDR2 as FYNNEI. The V gene end was trimmed by 7 bases and the J gene end by 7 bases; junction bases not matched to a gene: 9. The CDR3 has 15 amino acids. Full variable domain (missing parts from reference TRBV2 and TRBJ2-5): EPEVTQTPSHQVTQMGQEVILRCVPISNHLYFYWYRQILGQKVEFLVSFYNNEISEKSEIFDDQFSVERPDGSNFTLKIRSTKLEDSAMYFCASIWTSGGSGTQYFGPGTRLLVL.